The rows below give T cell receptor beta chains drawn from one sample of a study of ipilimumab plus nivolumab after autologous stem cell transplantation. Profiling relied on immunoSEQ multiplex PCR, and the TCRdb table lists in-frame clones only, not all of them. The sample shows roughly 9,700 clones, about four fifths of them seen only once. Sequenced material: PBMCs, taken in a trial of ipilimumab plus nivolumab as post-transplant consolidation. Receptors originate from a male donor with diffuse large B-cell lymphoma. Both conserved end residues are part of each CDR3. The D gene is left open where the match is weak. Clone size is given for some rows only: seen once, a few or many times, or a class if the clone is expanded.

V gene: TRBV7-2
CDR3 length: 15
D gene: NA
J gene: TRBJ1-2
clone size: NA
CDR3 protein: CASSRGEKGSYGYTF
CDR3 DNA: TGTGCCAGCAGCCGAGGGGAGAAAGGCAGCTATGGCTACACCTTC

V gene: TRBV28
CDR3 length: 14
D gene: NA
J gene: TRBJ2-7
clone size: NA
CDR3 protein: CASGPLGASYEQYF
CDR3 DNA: TGTGCCAGCGGACCATTAGGAGCCTCCTACGAGCAGTACTTC

V gene: TRBV7-3
CDR3 length: 14
D gene: TRBD2
J gene: TRBJ2-5
clone size: NA
CDR3 protein: CASSPGLAQETQYF
CDR3 DNA: TGTGCCAGCTCCCCCGGACTAGCGCAAGAGACCCAGTACTTC

V gene: TRBV27
CDR3 length: 11
D gene: NA
J gene: TRBJ2-3
clone size: NA
CDR3 protein: CASSSGHTQYF
CDR3 DNA: TGTGCCAGCAGCTCCGGACATACGCAGTATTTT

V gene: TRBV5-6
CDR3 length: 16
D gene: NA
J gene: TRBJ2-5
clone size: NA
CDR3 protein: CASSRNSGVSQETQYF
CDR3 DNA: TGTGCCAGCAGTCGAAATTCGGGAGTATCCCAAGAGACCCAGTACTTC

V gene: TRBV7-2
CDR3 length: 16
D gene: TRBD1
J gene: TRBJ1-1
clone size: NA
CDR3 protein: CASSLRTGGLNTEAFF
CDR3 DNA: TGTGCCAGCAGCTTACGAACAGGGGGCTTGAACACTGAAGCTTTCTTT

V gene: TRBV4-1
CDR3 length: 17
D gene: NA
J gene: TRBJ1-6
clone size: NA
CDR3 protein: CASSHTRQSSYNSPLHF
CDR3 DNA: TGCGCCAGCAGCCATACAAGACAGAGCTCCTATAATTCACCCCTCCACTTT

V gene: TRBV9
CDR3 length: 16
D gene: TRBD1
J gene: TRBJ1-1
clone size: NA
CDR3 protein: CASSTTGGEVNTEAFF
CDR3 DNA: TGTGCCAGCAGCACTACAGGGGGCGAGGTGAACACTGAAGCTTTCTTT

V gene: TRBV4-1
CDR3 length: 16
D gene: TRBD2
J gene: TRBJ2-1
clone size: NA
CDR3 protein: CASSQKGLGRYNEQFF
CDR3 DNA: TGCGCCAGCAGCCAGAAGGGACTAGGGAGGTACAATGAGCAGTTCTTC

V gene: TRBV6-1
CDR3 length: 16
D gene: TRBD2
J gene: TRBJ2-1
clone size: large
CDR3 protein: CASSEERLAGTNEQFF
CDR3 DNA: TGTGCCAGCAGTGAAGAGCGACTAGCGGGGACCAATGAGCAGTTCTTC

V gene: TRBV7-9
CDR3 length: 15
D gene: TRBD1
J gene: TRBJ2-2
clone size: once
CDR3 protein: CASSPGQGDTGELFF
CDR3 DNA: TGTGCCAGCAGCCCCGGACAGGGGGACACCGGGGAGCTGTTTTTT

V gene: TRBV19
CDR3 length: 15
D gene: TRBD1
J gene: TRBJ2-7
clone size: NA
CDR3 protein: CASSPRDRGGYEQYF
CDR3 DNA: TGTGCCAGTAGTCCCCGGGACAGGGGTGGGTACGAGCAGTACTTC

V gene: TRBV4-1
CDR3 length: 16
D gene: TRBD2
J gene: TRBJ2-7
clone size: medium-sized
CDR3 protein: CASSPQYSGGSYEQYF
CDR3 DNA: TGCGCCAGCAGCCCCCAGTACAGCGGGGGTTCTTACGAGCAGTACTTC

V gene: TRBV18
CDR3 length: 12
D gene: NA
J gene: TRBJ2-7
clone size: NA
CDR3 protein: CASSPNRNEQYF
CDR3 DNA: TGTGCCAGCTCACCAAACAGGAATGAGCAGTACTTC

V gene: TRBV5-1
CDR3 length: 14
D gene: NA
J gene: TRBJ2-1
clone size: once
CDR3 protein: CASSTLSSEDEQFF
CDR3 DNA: TGCGCCAGCAGCACCCTTTCTAGCGAGGATGAGCAGTTCTTC

V gene: TRBV7-3
CDR3 length: 17
D gene: TRBD2
J gene: TRBJ2-2
clone size: NA
CDR3 protein: CASSDQTQAGGTGELFF
CDR3 DNA: TGTGCCAGCAGCGACCAAACCCAGGCGGGGGGAACCGGGGAGCTGTTTTTT

V gene: TRBV5-4
CDR3 length: 10
D gene: NA
J gene: TRBJ2-7
clone size: NA
CDR3 protein: CAPRDYEQYF
CDR3 DNA: TGTGCCCCTAGGGACTACGAGCAGTACTTC

V gene: TRBV19
CDR3 length: 15
D gene: NA
J gene: TRBJ2-7
clone size: once
CDR3 protein: CASSILWGVSYEQYF
CDR3 DNA: TGTGCCAGTAGTATCTTATGGGGAGTTTCCTACGAGCAGTACTTC

V gene: TRBV28
CDR3 length: 15
D gene: TRBD1
J gene: TRBJ2-2
clone size: NA
CDR3 protein: CASSPDRVATGELFF
CDR3 DNA: TGTGCCAGCAGCCCCGACAGGGTCGCCACCGGGGAGCTGTTTTTT

V gene: TRBV2
CDR3 length: 16
D gene: NA
J gene: TRBJ1-4
clone size: few
CDR3 protein: CASSEGPPGVAEKLFF
CDR3 DNA: TGTGCCAGCAGTGAAGGTCCGCCAGGGGTTGCTGAAAAACTGTTTTTT

V gene: TRBV6-4
CDR3 length: 14
D gene: NA
J gene: TRBJ2-3
clone size: few
CDR3 protein: CASSDWAGTDTQYF
CDR3 DNA: TGTGCCAGCAGCGATTGGGCAGGGACAGATACGCAGTATTTT

V gene: TRBV5-1
CDR3 length: 13
D gene: NA
J gene: TRBJ2-7
clone size: NA
CDR3 protein: CASSLPPGYEQYF
CDR3 DNA: TGCGCCAGCAGCTTACCTCCAGGCTACGAGCAGTACTTC

V gene: TRBV21-1
CDR3 length: 19
D gene: NA
J gene: TRBJ2-3
clone size: NA
CDR3 protein: CASSKEEEKRGLGTDTQYF
CDR3 DNA: TGTGCCAGCAGCAAAGAGGAGGAGAAGCGGGGGTTAGGCACAGATACGCAGTATTTT

V gene: TRBV5-8
CDR3 length: 13
D gene: TRBD1
J gene: TRBJ2-1
clone size: NA
CDR3 protein: CASSWDRVNEQFF
CDR3 DNA: TGTGCCAGCAGCTGGGACAGGGTGAATGAGCAGTTCTTC

V gene: TRBV2
CDR3 length: 14
D gene: NA
J gene: TRBJ1-5
clone size: NA
CDR3 protein: CASSGPGGNQPQHF
CDR3 DNA: TGTGCCAGCAGTGGTCCCGGAGGCAATCAGCCCCAGCATTTT

V gene: TRBV9
CDR3 length: 16
D gene: NA
J gene: TRBJ2-3
clone size: NA
CDR3 protein: CASTRGVFGATDTQYF
CDR3 DNA: TGTGCCAGCACCCGCGGGGTCTTTGGGGCCACAGATACGCAGTATTTT

V gene: TRBV5-1
CDR3 length: 16
D gene: TRBD2
J gene: TRBJ2-3
clone size: NA
CDR3 protein: CASSSRYAGGSDTQYF
CDR3 DNA: TGCGCCAGCAGCTCCCGTTACGCGGGGGGCTCAGATACGCAGTATTTT

V gene: TRBV6-5
CDR3 length: 15
D gene: TRBD1
J gene: TRBJ2-5
clone size: once
CDR3 protein: CASSRLGQGGETQYF
CDR3 DNA: TGTGCCAGCAGTCGCCTGGGACAGGGGGGAGAGACCCAGTACTTC

V gene: TRBV6-5
CDR3 length: 14
D gene: NA
J gene: TRBJ2-1
clone size: NA
CDR3 protein: CASSTGQTYNEQFF
CDR3 DNA: TGTGCCAGCAGTACCGGACAGACTTACAATGAGCAGTTCTTC

V gene: TRBV5-1
CDR3 length: 15
D gene: NA
J gene: TRBJ1-1
clone size: NA
CDR3 protein: CASSRWTLLDTEAFF
CDR3 DNA: TGCGCCAGCAGCCGATGGACCTTATTGGACACTGAAGCTTTCTTT

V gene: TRBV28
CDR3 length: 12
D gene: NA
J gene: TRBJ1-1
clone size: medium-sized
CDR3 protein: CASSWGGSEAFF
CDR3 DNA: TGTGCCAGCAGCTGGGGGGGGAGTGAAGCTTTCTTT

V gene: TRBV4-2
CDR3 length: 14
D gene: TRBD1
J gene: TRBJ2-5
clone size: once
CDR3 protein: CASSPGQGGETQYF
CDR3 DNA: TGTGCCAGCAGCCCCGGACAGGGAGGAGAGACCCAGTACTTC

V gene: TRBV12-5
CDR3 length: 14
D gene: NA
J gene: TRBJ2-1
clone size: NA
CDR3 protein: CASGFGRTGFEQFF
CDR3 DNA: TGTGCTAGTGGTTTCGGACGAACAGGGTTTGAGCAGTTCTTC

V gene: TRBV7-2
CDR3 length: 15
D gene: NA
J gene: TRBJ2-7
clone size: once
CDR3 protein: CASNMHGGGPYEQYF
CDR3 DNA: TGTGCCAGCAACATGCACGGAGGGGGCCCCTACGAGCAGTACTTC

V gene: TRBV27
CDR3 length: 13
D gene: NA
J gene: TRBJ1-1
clone size: NA
CDR3 protein: CASSFTLDTEAFF
CDR3 DNA: TGTGCCAGCAGTTTTACCCTCGACACTGAAGCTTTCTTT

V gene: TRBV27
CDR3 length: 15
D gene: TRBD2
J gene: TRBJ2-7
clone size: NA
CDR3 protein: CASSAQLAGGREQYF
CDR3 DNA: TGTGCCAGCAGTGCACAACTAGCGGGGGGGCGGGAGCAGTACTTC

V gene: TRBV6-5
CDR3 length: 14
D gene: NA
J gene: TRBJ2-3
clone size: once
CDR3 protein: CASSYFAGAYERYF
CDR3 DNA: TGTGCCAGCAGTTACTTTGCTGGGGCATACGAGAGGTATTTT

V gene: TRBV7-7
CDR3 length: 15
D gene: TRBD2
J gene: TRBJ2-5
clone size: few
CDR3 protein: CASSPSGGPSETQYF
CDR3 DNA: TGTGCCAGCAGCCCAAGCGGGGGGCCTTCTGAGACCCAGTACTTC

V gene: TRBV18
CDR3 length: 15
D gene: TRBD2
J gene: TRBJ2-5
clone size: once
CDR3 protein: CASSPVAGGRETQYF
CDR3 DNA: TGTGCCAGCTCACCGGTGGCGGGGGGGCGTGAGACCCAGTACTTC

V gene: TRBV6-5
CDR3 length: 13
D gene: NA
J gene: TRBJ2-5
clone size: few
CDR3 protein: CASSDPAQETQYF
CDR3 DNA: TGTGCCAGCAGTGACCCGGCCCAAGAGACCCAGTACTTC